This T cell receptor (beta chain) emerged from a study of neurological immune-mediated disorders. Time point here: longitudinal time-point 2. The cDNA came from 5'RACE with 10-nucleotide random UMIs. TCRdb analysed the 5' RACE reads with MiXCR anew, one entry per CDR3 protein. The sample has under 50,000 distinct CDR3 sequences; under 15% are singletons. Findings and caveats of the study: The greatest TCR clonal expansion appeared in HTLV-1-associated myelopathy and the smallest, falling below healthy controls, in multiple sclerosis.

This clonotype has a count of ten or more. Its antigen is currently unknown. This sequence originates from a male donor with HTLV-1-associated myelopathy (HAM/TSP). Sample: PBMCs.

This chain's CDR3 is CASSLGINTIYF. The CDR3 nucleotides are TGTGCCAGCAGTTTGGGCATAAACACCATATATTTT. V is TRBV12-3 or TRBV12-4 and J is TRBJ1-3; D gene unclear. V was trimmed by 3 bases and J by 6 bases, leaving 6 bases between them. The CDR3 runs to 12 residues.